Each of the 14 T cell receptor beta chains below was sequenced from the same sample in a study of PD-L1 blockade in urothelial cancer. Method: immunoSEQ multiplex PCR; TCRdb's copy keeps in-frame clones and lacks some. The data hold roughly 95,000 clones, with 87% observed a single time. Time point noted: pretreatment peripheral blood. The starting material was PBMCs, obtained around atezolizumab (anti-PD-L1) treatment. All receptors come from a man aged 55-75 years with urothelial cancer.

V is TRBV6-1 and J is TRBJ1-3; D unresolved. Germline lookup yields CDR1 MNHNS and CDR2 SASEGT. The length of the CDR3 is 19 residues. Trimming stripped 0 bases from V and 0 bases from J, with 18 bases between. This CDR3 reads CASSEATMFLQISGNTIYF. The CDR3 DNA reads TGTGCCAGCAGTGAAGCGACTATGTTCTTACAGATCTCTGGAAACACCATATATTTT.

The J gene is TRBJ2-1, the V gene TRBV11-2; TRBD1 aligns across 8 bases. Germline lookup yields CDR1 SGHAT and CDR2 FQNNGV. V lost 3 bases to trimming and J lost 5 bases; unmatched junction nucleotides: 6. The CDR3 covers 15 residues. CDR3 in DNA: TGTGCCAGCAGCTTCCGGACAGGGATAGACAATGAGCAGTTCTTC. Protein: CASSFRTGIDNEQFF.

The chain uses TRBV11-3 and TRBJ2-7, with D tentatively TRBD1 (6 bases). Deletions cut 7 bases from V and 6 bases from J, with 10 bases between. This CDR3 spans 11 amino acids. Germline CDR1 and CDR2: SGHNT and YENEEA. The CDR3 DNA follows: TGTGCCAGCAAGGGACAAATCGAGCAGTACTTC. This gives the protein CASKGQIEQYF.

The chain has TRBV18 and TRBJ1-1, with a weak D call TRBD1 (5 bases). The length of the CDR3 is 15 residues. In germline, CDR1 is KGHSH, CDR2 LQKENI. V was clipped by 3 bases and J by 2 bases, with 13 bases between them. Here the CDR3 reads CASSPTTRTNTEAFF. The CDR3, as DNA: TGTGCCAGCTCACCTACGACACGGACAAACACTGAAGCTTTCTTT.

The chain employs TRBV10-3 and TRBJ2-5, with 14 bases aligning to TRBD2. CDR1 is ENHRY, CDR2 SYGVKD, per germline. Trimming took 4 bases from V and 0 from J; bases not matched to a gene: 13. The CDR3 runs to 20 residues. CDR3 sequence (DNA): TGTGCCATCAGTGGTCCGGGACTAGCGGGGGATTTCGTTGACCAAGAGACCCAGTACTTC. This translates into CAISGPGLAGDFVDQETQYF.

The chain recombines TRBV5-1 with TRBJ2-2, with TRBD2 matching 9 bases. Germline CDR1 SGHRS, CDR2 YFSETQ. The CDR3 extends over 15 amino acids. V shed 5 bases and J 7 bases; nucleotides not matched to a gene: 9. DNA of the CDR3: TGCGCCAGCAGGGGGCTAGCGGGATCAGTCGGGGAGCTGTTTTTT. It yields the protein CASRGLAGSVGELFF.

This CDR3 is CASSLALRAYNEQFF. Written as DNA, the CDR3 is TGCGCCAGCAGCTTGGCTCTCAGGGCCTACAATGAGCAGTTCTTC. This chain joins TRBV5-1 and TRBJ2-1, with D maybe TRBD1 (5 bases). Germline CDR1 and CDR2: SGHRS and YFSETQ. The CDR3 consists of 15 residues. Trimming removed 0 bases at V and 2 bases at J, with 9 bases between. Full variable domain (missing parts from reference TRBV5-1 and TRBJ2-1): KAGVTQTPRYLIKTRGQQVTLSCSPISGHRSVSWYQQTPGQGLQFLFEYFSETQRNKGNFPGRFSGRQFSNSRSEMNVSTLELGDSALYLCASSLALRAYNEQFFGPGTRLTVL.

This clone was observed once. The rearrangement joins TRBV5-1 to TRBJ2-5, with D possibly TRBD2 on 6 matching bases. The CDR3 spans 14 residues. Germline assignment: CDR1 SGHRS and CDR2 YFSETQ. Deletions cut 0 bases from V and 5 bases from J, with 11 bases between. CDR3 amino acids: CASSLESGRETQYF. CDR3 bases: TGCGCCAGCAGCTTGGAATCTGGGAGGGAGACCCAGTACTTC.

The chain recombines TRBV6-6 with TRBJ2-3; tentatively, D is TRBD2 (6 bases). CDR3 length equals 12 residues. CDR1 MNHNY and CDR2 SVGAGI come from the germline V gene (reference sequence). V was cut by 8 bases and J by 4 bases, with 10 bases left in between. The CDR3 protein is CASGPGADTQYF. The CDR3 nucleotides are TGTGCCAGCGGTCCGGGGGCAGATACGCAGTATTTT.

The chain uses TRBV7-8 and TRBJ2-7; D possibly corresponds to TRBD2 (5 bases). V lost 2 bases and J lost 3, with 14 bases in between. Per germline, CDR1 SGHVS and CDR2 FQNEAQ. The CDR3 is 15 residues long. The CDR3 protein is CASSLSGSRHYEQYF. CDR3 nucleotides: TGTGCCAGCAGCTTATCTGGGAGTCGTCACTACGAGCAGTACTTC.

A few counts support this clone. This chain joins TRBV6-5 and TRBJ1-1, with D possibly TRBD1 on 6 matching bases. V lost 8 bases and J 5 bases, leaving 15 bases between the germline ends. The length of the CDR3 is 13 residues. Germline V gene lookup returns CDR1 MNHEY and CDR2 SVGAGI. For the CDR3, the DNA is TGTGCCAGCCTAGATCCAGGGGTTACTGAAGCTTTCTTT. Translated, it gives CASLDPGVTEAFF.

The chain recombines TRBV7-2 with TRBJ2-7; D may be TRBD1 (6 bases). Trimming took 5 bases from V and 3 from J, leaving 14 bases between them. Germline CDR1 and CDR2: SGHTA and FQGNSA. This CDR3 contains 14 residues. For the CDR3, the DNA is TGTGCCAGCAGCCCGGGACACCAAAGCTACGAGCAGTACTTC. This translates into CASSPGHQSYEQYF.

This chain uses TRBV11-2 with TRBJ1-1, with a tentative D call TRBD1 (5 bases). The CDR3 consists of 15 residues. V shed 4 bases and J shed 4 bases, with 16 bases lying between them. Per germline, CDR1 SGHAT and CDR2 FQNNGV. The CDR3 coding sequence is TGTGCCAGCAGCTGGTTCGAAGGGGCCGGCACTGAAGCTTTCTTT. This sequence encodes CASSWFEGAGTEAFF.

The J gene is TRBJ2-3, the V gene TRBV19, with TRBD1 identical over 9 bases. The ends lost 6 bases at V and 1 base at J; junction bases unmatched: 2. The CDR3 consists of 14 residues. Germline CDR1 is LNHDA and CDR2 is SQIVND (reference sequence). The CDR3 DNA follows: TGTGCCAGTAGCCGGACAGGGGGCACAGATACGCAGTATTTT. Its protein product is CASSRTGGTDTQYF. The entire variable domain, with the rest obtained from reference TRBV19 and TRBJ2-3, is as follows: DGGITQSPKYLFRKEGQNVTLSCEQNLNHDAMYWYRQDPGQGLRLIYYSQIVNDFQKGDIAEGYSVSREKKESFPLTVTSAQKNPTAFYLCASSRTGGTDTQYFGPGTRLTVL.